This TCR beta chain is drawn from a study of PD-L1 blockade in urothelial cancer (dated by TCRdb to the late 2010s). Describing the broader study: All patients started therapy at some point between 2014 and 2016 and received atezolizumab 1,200 mg intravenously every 3 weeks. Durable clinical benefit was achieved by nine patients and was not achieved by 20 patients. Patients had an ECOG performance status of 0 or 1 and had received between 0 and 3 prior chemotherapy regimens. Pretreatment blood TCR-seq was available for about 27 patients, at least one posttreatment blood collection was obtained for around 25 patients, and tumor TCR-seq was available for around 25 patients. The study, an exploratory multi-omic analysis, examined somatic, immune and clinical correlates of response to PD-L1 blockade with atezolizumab in urothelial cancer. Pretreatment tumor samples and matched peripheral blood, collected serially before and after atezolizumab treatment, underwent TCR sequencing. About 90% of the roughly 29 patients were identified as males with urothelial cancer of bladder origin, and a prior smoking history was reported by 18 of 29 patients. In the same patients who had TCR sequencing, pretreatment tumors also underwent whole exome sequencing and RNA sequencing. Blood samples were analyzed at two time points: 3 weeks after treatment start (second dose) and 6 weeks after treatment start. Progression-free survival longer than 6 months counted as durable clinical benefit, and TCR features were additionally tested against both progression-free and overall survival. A median of around 150,000 T cells and 83,000 or so unique TCRs was obtained from blood samples, and a median clonality of around 0.072 was observed.

Study-wide findings and limitations: At 3 weeks after the start of treatment, tumor-associated TCR clones in peripheral blood had expanded more in patients with durable benefit (n of about 22, p = 0.022). Because the sample size was small (n ≈ 30) and many of the analyses were exploratory, the results are meant to be hypothesis-generating. Improved progression-free and overall survival was associated with having pretreatment peripheral blood TCR clonality below the median.

The cohort included 25 to 30 patients with locally advanced or metastatic urothelial carcinoma who were treated at Memorial Sloan Kettering on a trial protocol. Peripheral blood mononuclear cells were collected pretreatment and during treatment, at between 1 and 8 total time points per patient. The Qiagen DNeasy Blood extraction kit was used to purify genomic DNA from total PBMCs and tumor samples. PBMCs were collected pretreatment and during treatment, and were isolated and stored as previously described. About this clone itself: Its binding antigen is unknown. No base quality values were provided; no much bigger clone lies one nucleotide off.

From the cysteine up to the phenylalanine, the CDR3 has a length of 13 residues. The entry retains the CDR3 DNA only, 39 bases that are in frame from base 1. Germline trimming: 10 bases from V, 14 bases from J; junction bases outside gene matches: 18. Sequences SGHTS (CDR1) and YDEGEE (CDR2) are obtained from the germline V gene. Synthetic TCR analog templates were spiked into each PCR to estimate absolute template abundance from read counts. The immunoSEQ assay used bias-controlled V and J gene primers to amplify TCRbeta CDR3 regions from genomic DNA. Sequencing of rearranged TCRbeta segments was done at approximately 20X coverage. The paper's processing steps were these. Sequencing errors were corrected by clustering, and CDR3s were annotated against IMGT so that V, D and J genes could be assigned. Downstream analyses used only productive TCRbeta rearrangements, leaving out any out-of-frame or stop-codon sequences. To compute clonality, Shannon entropy was normalized by the log of the number of unique productive sequences and then subtracted from one. Clones differing between time points or between blood and tumor were identified using Fisher's exact test with Benjamini-Hochberg correction, with an adjusted p below 0.01 applied as the threshold. Not all clones reach the TCRdb copy of this immuneACCESS table, which keeps in-frame sequences only. Checked studies attribute under half of the gap to unresolved V genes and leave the rest unexplained. The V and J calls and the clone size are those of that table, but D and trimming were determined from the DNA. The sample table records about 45,000 clones; about nine tenths of these occur just once. The ten most abundant clones make up around 3.9% of the sample.

The receptor chain draws on TRBV5-8 and TRBJ2-4, with 7 bases in between that match TRBD2. The receptor comes from an older man with urothelial cancer. This specimen was PBMCs, taken around atezolizumab (anti-PD-L1) treatment. The DNA sequence is given as TGTGCCGGGCACCTAATGGGGAGCGGGAAGAAGTACTTC. Its protein product is CAGHLMGSGKKYF.